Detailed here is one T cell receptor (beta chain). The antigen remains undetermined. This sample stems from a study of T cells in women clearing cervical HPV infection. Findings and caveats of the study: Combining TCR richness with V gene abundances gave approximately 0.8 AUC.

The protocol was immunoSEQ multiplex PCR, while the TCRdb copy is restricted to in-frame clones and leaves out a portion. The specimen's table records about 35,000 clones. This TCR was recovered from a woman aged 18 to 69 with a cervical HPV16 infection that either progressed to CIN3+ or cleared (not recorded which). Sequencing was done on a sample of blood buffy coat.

The DNA read from the CDR3 is TGTGCCAGCAGCCAGGGCGGTAATTCACCC. Translation: CASSQGGNSP. The full-length CDR3 reads as CASSQGGNSPLHF. V is TRBV11-3 and J is TRBJ1-6, with D possibly being TRBD1 (5 bases). Sequencing ends 3 residues short of the CDR3 end; the germline J gene provides the rest. V dropped 5 bases and J dropped 6 bases, with 8 bases sitting between them. The CDR3 contains 13 residues. Germline V lookup: CDR1 SGHNT, CDR2 YENEEA.